This T cell receptor beta chain came from a study of PD-1 blockade in mismatch repair-deficient tumors. This clone is a singleton in its sample. Some clones are missing from TCRdb's copy, which holds only in-frame ones; the method was immunoSEQ multiplex PCR. The sample lists under 95,000 clones; over 70% were seen once. Trimming took 6 bases from V and 8 from J, leaving 17 bases between them. The germline CDR1 and CDR2 sequences are LNHDA and SQIVND (reference sequence). This CDR3 region has 14 residues. The clonotype comes from an adult with mismatch repair-deficient cancer. The gene calls are TRBV19 and TRBJ2-1; tentatively, D is TRBD1 or TRBD2 (5 bases each). This specimen was peripheral blood, taken 12 weeks after starting pembrolizumab. CDR3 DNA sequence: TGTGCCAGTAGCCATAGCCTGGGGGATCATGAGCAGTTCTTC. This encodes CASSHSLGDHEQFF.